These T cell receptor beta chains were read from a single sample in a study of cytomegalovirus exposure and HLA in healthy donors. Some clones are missing from TCRdb's copy, which holds only in-frame ones; the method was immunoSEQ multiplex PCR. The sample consists of about 150,000 clones, 70% to 90% of them appearing once. Material for sequencing was PBMCs. The receptors come from a young man in good health and CMV-seropositive. Both conserved end residues are part of each CDR3. D genes are given only for firm matches. Only some rows state a clone size, as once, few, many or a class for expanded clones.

abundance: NA
j_gene: TRBJ1-1
v_gene: TRBV5-4
d_gene: NA
CDR3aa: CASRGGDAEAFF
CDR3nt: TGTGCCAGCAGGGGGGGGGACGCTGAAGCTTTCTTT

abundance: NA
j_gene: TRBJ2-2
v_gene: TRBV9
d_gene: TRBD2
CDR3aa: CASSARDGRSTGELFF
CDR3nt: TGTGCCAGCAGCGCCCGGGACGGGAGGAGCACCGGGGAGCTGTTTTTT

abundance: NA
j_gene: TRBJ2-7
v_gene: TRBV6-5
d_gene: TRBD1
CDR3aa: CASSSTGQGRNEQYF
CDR3nt: TGTGCCAGCAGTTCCACTGGACAGGGACGTAACGAGCAGTACTTC

abundance: few
j_gene: TRBJ1-2
v_gene: TRBV4-1
d_gene: TRBD1
CDR3aa: CASSQPGTGNYGYTF
CDR3nt: TGCGCCAGCAGCCAACCCGGGACAGGGAACTATGGCTACACCTTC

abundance: NA
j_gene: TRBJ2-1
v_gene: TRBV6-5
d_gene: TRBD1
CDR3aa: CASSPGTAYNEQFF
CDR3nt: TGTGCCAGCAGTCCCGGGACAGCCTACAATGAGCAGTTCTTC

abundance: NA
j_gene: TRBJ1-5
v_gene: TRBV5-8
d_gene: TRBD1
CDR3aa: CASSLGQGELSNQPQHF
CDR3nt: TGTGCCAGCAGCTTGGGACAGGGGGAACTGAGCAATCAGCCCCAGCATTTT

abundance: NA
j_gene: TRBJ2-1
v_gene: TRBV11-2
d_gene: NA
CDR3aa: CASSLGGPRGTYNEQFF
CDR3nt: TGTGCCAGCAGCTTAGGGGGCCCTCGGGGGACCTACAATGAGCAGTTCTTC

abundance: NA
j_gene: TRBJ2-2
v_gene: TRBV25-1
d_gene: TRBD1
CDR3aa: CASSLPGTGSTGELFF
CDR3nt: TGTGCCAGCAGTCTCCCCGGGACAGGGAGCACCGGGGAGCTGTTTTTT

abundance: NA
j_gene: TRBJ2-7
v_gene: TRBV2
d_gene: NA
CDR3aa: CASSDSGVGPYEQYF
CDR3nt: TGTGCCAGCAGTGATTCCGGGGTCGGCCCCTACGAGCAGTACTTC

abundance: NA
j_gene: TRBJ2-3
v_gene: TRBV4-2
d_gene: TRBD1
CDR3aa: CASSQEGLDRVATDTQYF
CDR3nt: TGTGCCAGCAGCCAAGAAGGCCTAGACAGGGTTGCCACAGATACGCAGTATTTT

abundance: NA
j_gene: TRBJ2-1
v_gene: TRBV27
d_gene: TRBD1
CDR3aa: CASSLWGTGTTYNEQFF
CDR3nt: TGTGCCAGCAGTTTATGGGGGACAGGGACGACCTACAATGAGCAGTTCTTC

abundance: NA
j_gene: TRBJ1-1
v_gene: TRBV5-1
d_gene: NA
CDR3aa: CASSLDSSTEAFF
CDR3nt: TGCGCCAGCAGCTTGGACAGTTCCACTGAAGCTTTCTTT

abundance: NA
j_gene: TRBJ2-7
v_gene: TRBV2
d_gene: TRBD1
CDR3aa: CASGDTGTGGYEQYF
CDR3nt: TGTGCCAGCGGGGATACCGGGACAGGGGGTTACGAGCAGTACTTC

abundance: many
j_gene: TRBJ1-5
v_gene: TRBV6-1
d_gene: TRBD1
CDR3aa: CASSLTGGNQPQHF
CDR3nt: TGTGCCAGCAGTTTAACAGGGGGCAATCAGCCCCAGCATTTT

abundance: NA
j_gene: TRBJ1-2
v_gene: TRBV7-2
d_gene: TRBD1
CDR3aa: CASSGGWDREWVGYTF
CDR3nt: TGTGCCAGCAGCGGGGGGTGGGACAGGGAATGGGTTGGCTACACCTTC

abundance: once
j_gene: TRBJ2-5
v_gene: TRBV9
d_gene: NA
CDR3aa: CASSARLSETQYF
CDR3nt: TGTGCCAGCAGCGCCCGCCTGAGTGAGACCCAGTACTTC

abundance: NA
j_gene: TRBJ2-5
v_gene: TRBV4-3
d_gene: TRBD2
CDR3aa: CASSQSTSGAQYF
CDR3nt: TGCGCCAGCAGCCAATCCACTAGCGGGGCCCAGTACTTC

abundance: NA
j_gene: TRBJ2-7
v_gene: TRBV5-6
d_gene: NA
CDR3aa: CASSLAQGPAYEQYF
CDR3nt: TGTGCCAGCAGCTTGGCCCAGGGGCCTGCCTACGAGCAGTACTTC

abundance: NA
j_gene: TRBJ2-7
v_gene: TRBV5-1
d_gene: NA
CDR3aa: CASSHDGTLTYEQYF
CDR3nt: TGCGCCAGCAGCCACGACGGGACACTGACCTACGAGCAGTACTTC

abundance: NA
j_gene: TRBJ1-5
v_gene: TRBV9
d_gene: NA
CDR3aa: CASSADSFTNQPQHF
CDR3nt: TGTGCCAGCAGCGCGGACAGCTTTACGAATCAGCCCCAGCATTTT

abundance: NA
j_gene: TRBJ2-3
v_gene: TRBV25-1
d_gene: TRBD1
CDR3aa: CASSLGDRASTDTQYF
CDR3nt: TGTGCCAGCAGCCTTGGGGACAGAGCTAGCACAGATACGCAGTATTTT

abundance: NA
j_gene: TRBJ1-3
v_gene: TRBV5-1
d_gene: NA
CDR3aa: CASHLGSSGNTIYF
CDR3nt: TGCGCCAGCCACTTGGGCAGCTCTGGAAACACCATATATTTT

abundance: NA
j_gene: TRBJ2-3
v_gene: TRBV19
d_gene: NA
CDR3aa: CASSIGPGVDTQYF
CDR3nt: TGTGCCAGTAGTATAGGCCCCGGGGTCGATACGCAGTATTTT

abundance: NA
j_gene: TRBJ2-5
v_gene: TRBV7-2
d_gene: TRBD1
CDR3aa: CASSRTGKQETQYF
CDR3nt: TGTGCCAGCAGCCGGACAGGAAAACAAGAGACCCAGTACTTC

abundance: NA
j_gene: TRBJ1-3
v_gene: TRBV6-1
d_gene: TRBD1
CDR3aa: CASSGQGANTIYF
CDR3nt: TGTGCCAGCAGTGGGCAGGGGGCAAACACCATATATTTT

abundance: NA
j_gene: TRBJ2-1
v_gene: TRBV6-1
d_gene: NA
CDR3aa: CASAGGTSYNEQFF
CDR3nt: TGTGCCTCCGCAGGAGGGACCTCCTACAATGAGCAGTTCTTC